The 7 T cell receptor beta chains given below trace back to one sample, sequenced in a study of Tregs in tolerant kidney transplant recipients. This table comes from immunoSEQ multiplex PCR, and its TCRdb copy is limited to in-frame clones, with some not included. The table includes under 100,000 clones, 85% to 95% detected once. Sequencing input: CD8+ T cells from blood. Receptors were obtained from a human donor in good health.

The rearrangement joins TRBV4-1 to TRBJ1-2; 7 nucleotides match TRBD1. CDR3 length: 18 residues. CDR1 and CDR2 (germline): MGHRA, YSYEKL. The V and J ends lost 0 bases and 5 bases, in that order; junction bases with no gene match: 15. The CDR3, as DNA: TGCGCCAGCAGCCAAGATCTAGGGGGCGGACATCCGGCTTATGGCTACACCTTC. Translated: CASSQDLGGGHPAYGYTF.

The CDR3 sequence: CASREGGQRNTDTQYF. CDR3 DNA sequence: TGTGCCAGCAGGGAGGGCGGGCAGAGAAACACAGATACGCAGTATTTT. The chain is built from TRBV2 and TRBJ2-3; possible D gene TRBD2, 6 bases. Trimming took 6 bases from V and 2 from J, leaving 18 bases between them. From germline, CDR1 is SNHLY and CDR2 FYNNEI. The CDR3 spans 16 residues.

CDR3 loop: CASSVAVGGSYEQYF. Written as DNA, the CDR3 is TGTGCCAGCAGCGTAGCTGTAGGGGGCTCTTACGAGCAGTACTTC. The chain is built from TRBV9 and TRBJ2-7; TRBD1 agrees at 7 bases. The CDR3 is 15 residues long. V lost 0 bases, J lost 4 bases, and 7 bases stayed unmatched. Germline V gene data show CDR1 as SGDLS and CDR2 as YYNGEE.

The rearrangement links TRBV5-1 to TRBJ2-7; a possible D gene is TRBD2 (5 bases). Germline-derived CDR1 and CDR2 are SGHRS and YFSETQ. The CDR3 has 11 amino acids. The V end was cut by 3 bases, the J end by 9 bases, with 10 bases between. The CDR3 region is CASSSGIWQYF. CDR3 nucleotides: TGCGCCAGCAGCTCGGGGATCTGGCAGTACTTC.

This rearrangement joins TRBV6-1 to TRBJ2-2; 11 nucleotides match TRBD2. The CDR3 consists of 15 residues. Losses at the gene ends were 3 bases for V and 3 bases for J; bases not matched to a gene: 0. The germline V gene has CDR1 MNHNS and CDR2 SASEGT. The CDR3 reads CASSETSGDTGELFF. DNA of the CDR3: TGTGCCAGCAGTGAGACTAGCGGGGACACCGGGGAGCTGTTTTTT.

This chain links TRBV19 with TRBJ1-6; TRBD1 aligns across 8 bases. V lost 4 bases, J lost 0 bases, and 11 bases stayed unmatched. CDR3 length: 19 amino acids. Germline CDR1 reads LNHDA; CDR2 reads SQIVND (reference sequence). CDR3 loop: CASSTETGAESSYNSPLHF. The CDR3 nucleotides are TGTGCCAGTAGTACCGAGACAGGGGCGGAGAGCTCCTATAATTCACCCCTCCACTTT.

The chain joins TRBV7-2 to TRBJ2-1, with TRBD1 matching over 7 bases. This CDR3 is 15 amino acids long. Trimming at V came to 0 bases and at J to 4 bases, leaving 3 bases not matched to a gene. Germline CDR1 is SGHTA and CDR2 is FQGNSA. CDR3 residues: CASSLAGTAYNEQFF. The CDR3, as DNA: TGTGCCAGCAGCTTAGCCGGGACAGCATACAATGAGCAGTTCTTC. Full variable domain (rest looked up from reference TRBV7-2 and TRBJ2-1): GAGVSQSPSNKVTEKGKDVELRCDPISGHTALYWYRQSLGQGLEFLIYFQGNSAPDKSGLPSDRFSAERTGGSVSTLTIQRTQQEDSAVYLCASSLAGTAYNEQFFGPGTRLTVL.